One sample yielded the 29 T cell receptor beta chains listed below, sequenced in a study of response to subunit inactivated influenza vaccine. Each CDR3 protein gets one entry after TCRdb re-called the RT-PCR reads with MiXCR. The table records about 650,000 distinct CDR3 sequences, about a sixth of them present only once. The sequenced sample was PBMCs from blood, obtained 11 to 12 days after vaccination. Receptors were obtained from a man aged 45 to 65 who received an inactivated influenza vaccine.

The rearrangement links TRBV15 to TRBJ1-1; tentative D call: TRBD1 (6 bases). The V gene lost 2 bases and the J gene lost 2 bases, with 12 bases spanning the gap. Germline V gene lookup returns CDR1 LNHNV and CDR2 YYDKDF (reference sequence). CDR3 length: 15 residues. The CDR3 sequence is CATSRRLQGNTEAFF. The CDR3 bases are TGTGCCACCAGCAGAAGACTACAGGGAAACACTGAAGCTTTCTTT.

The chain has TRBV6-2 or TRBV6-3 and TRBJ2-1; D possibly corresponds to TRBD2 (6 bases). The V gene's germline CDR1 is MNHEY and CDR2 SVGEGT. This CDR3 has 16 residues. V lost 7 bases to trimming and J lost 0 bases, with 16 bases between them. This chain's CDR3 is CASISGTQSSYNEQFF. The CDR3 bases are TGTGCCAGCATATCCGGGACTCAAAGCTCCTACAATGAGCAGTTCTTC.

The V and J genes are TRBV10-3 and TRBJ2-3; 13 positions agree with TRBD2. V lost 3 bases to trimming and J lost 7 bases; unmatched junction nucleotides: 7. Germline V gene lookup returns CDR1 ENHRY and CDR2 SYGVKD. This CDR3 region has 16 residues. CDR3 nucleotides: TGTGCCATCAGTGACCCGACTAGCGGGAGGAAAAATACGCAGTATTTT. It translates to CAISDPTSGRKNTQYF.

With respect to this clonotype: A read error may produce the germline difference seen at one junction end. This chain uses TRBV10-3 with TRBJ2-3; tentative D call: TRBD2 (6 bases). The CDR3 consists of 16 residues. The germline CDR1 and CDR2 sequences are ENHRY and SYGVKD. As DNA, the CDR3 is TGTGCCATCCGTGAGCCCGGAGGGACTAGCACAGATACGCAGTATTTT. Translating it yields CAIREPGGTSTDTQYF.

The genes are TRBV9 and TRBJ2-7; D remains unclear. CDR1 is SGDLS, CDR2 YYNGEE, per germline. The CDR3 extends over 14 amino acids. Trimming pared 0 bases from V and 4 bases from J, leaving 11 bases between. The CDR3 reads CASSVGALKYEQYF. The CDR3 DNA follows: TGTGCCAGCAGCGTAGGTGCCCTCAAATACGAGCAGTACTTC.

This clonotype was picked up a small number of times. The V gene is TRBV6-1, the J gene TRBJ2-2; D unresolved. V lost 8 bases and J lost 0, with 7 bases in between. CDR3 size: 13 residues. Germline V lookup: CDR1 MNHNS, CDR2 SASEGT. The CDR3 DNA reads TGTGCCAGCGTCGCCGCGAACACCGGGGAGCTGTTTTTT. It translates to CASVAANTGELFF.

The CDR3 nucleotides are TGTGCCAGCAGTTTCGGAGCGGTTGGAGAGACCCAGTACTTC. It codes for CASSFGAVGETQYF. The rearrangement links TRBV12-3 or TRBV12-4 to TRBJ2-5; D perhaps matches TRBD2 (5 bases). The CDR3 contains 14 residues. V was pared by 3 bases and J by 4 bases, with 12 bases between.

J is TRBJ1-1 and V is TRBV25-1; D is undetermined. This CDR3 spans 13 amino acids. CDR1 MGHDK and CDR2 SYGVNS come from the germline V gene. Trimming took 9 bases from V and 0 from J, leaving 11 bases between them. Written as DNA, the CDR3 is TGTGCCAGTGGCCAGAACCTGAACACTGAAGCTTTCTTT. Residues: CASGQNLNTEAFF.

V is TRBV30 and J is TRBJ1-1; D not certain. The V and J ends lost 3 bases and 1 base respectively, with 9 bases between them. Germline CDR1 reads GTSNPN; CDR2 reads SVGIG (reference sequence). The CDR3 loop spans 13 amino acids. The CDR3 sequence is CAWSVQENTEAFF. The DNA of the CDR3 is TGTGCCTGGAGCGTCCAGGAGAACACTGAAGCTTTCTTT.

This clonotype has a handful of counts. An end of the junction differs from the germline gene, which may be a read error. This chain joins TRBV2 and TRBJ1-2; D is ambiguous. There are 14 residues in the CDR3. CDR1 and CDR2 from the germline V gene are SNHLY and FYNNEI. The chain's CDR3 is CASSEGAEYYGYTF. CDR3 DNA sequence: TGTGCCAGCAGCGAAGGAGCAGAATACTATGGCTACACCTTC.

V is TRBV29-1 and J is TRBJ2-7; weak D call: TRBD2 (5 bases). The CDR3 is 12 residues long. Trimming took 5 bases from V and 3 from J, leaving 11 bases between them. Looked up from germline, CDR1 is SQVTM and CDR2 is ANQGSEA. This chain's CDR3 is CSVSGDYYEQYF. In DNA, the CDR3 is TGCAGCGTTTCCGGGGATTACTACGAGCAGTACTTC.

The V gene is TRBV2, the J gene TRBJ1-1; 7 bases agree with TRBD1. CDR3 length: 13 residues. The germline gives CDR1 SNHLY, CDR2 FYNNEI. V was pared by 5 bases and J by 6 bases, with 6 bases of the junction left unmatched. CDR3 protein: CASSNHRGPEAFF. The CDR3 DNA is TGTGCCAGCAGTAATCACAGGGGACCTGAAGCTTTCTTT.

This clonotype was detected ten times or more. The J gene is TRBJ1-2, the V gene TRBV18; D unresolved. The V end was cut by 3 bases, the J end by 3 bases, with 8 bases between. Germline V lookup: CDR1 KGHSH, CDR2 LQKENI. The CDR3 loop spans 13 amino acids. The CDR3 DNA reads TGTGCCAGCTCACCCCCCGACTACTATGGCTACACCTTC. Protein: CASSPPDYYGYTF.

This clonotype was found many times. This chain connects TRBV5-1 to TRBJ2-2, with 7 bases that match TRBD1. The trim removed 4 bases at V and 0 bases at J, leaving 6 bases unmatched. Germline CDR1 SGHRS, CDR2 YFSETQ. The CDR3 loop spans 16 amino acids. CDR3 sequence reads: CASSLDRVANTGELFF. For the CDR3, the DNA is TGCGCCAGCAGCCTTGACAGGGTTGCGAACACCGGGGAGCTGTTTTTT.

The chain combines TRBV12-3 or TRBV12-4 with TRBJ1-6, with a weak D call TRBD1 (6 bases). The CDR3 covers 12 residues. Trimming left V 5 bases short and J 10 bases short, with 9 bases between. The chain's CDR3 is CASSQQGSPLHF. CDR3 DNA sequence: TGTGCCAGCAGTCAACAGGGATCACCCCTCCACTTT.

This clonotype has more than one count but fewer than ten. The chain combines TRBV4-2 with TRBJ2-7, with 10 nucleotides matching TRBD1. CDR1 LGHNA and CDR2 YNFKEQ come from the germline V gene. With V trimmed by 2 bases and J by 7 bases, 11 bases remained unmatched. The CDR3 totals 16 residues. The CDR3 spells CASSQTWDRGEGEQYF. The CDR3 region has the DNA TGTGCCAGCAGCCAAACTTGGGACAGGGGAGAAGGAGAGCAGTACTTC.

This clonotype was seen a handful of times. The rearrangement uses TRBV7-2 and TRBJ1-1; D is undetermined. The CDR3 totals 12 residues. The V gene lost 8 bases and the J gene lost 7 bases, with 14 bases spanning the gap. Germline CDR1 and CDR2: SGHTA and FQGNSA. The CDR3 DNA sequence: TGTGCCAGCGGAATCGGATCAGGTGAAGCTTTCTTT. As protein: CASGIGSGEAFF.

This chain uses TRBV12-3 or TRBV12-4 with TRBJ1-4, with TRBD1 identical over 7 bases. Trimming removed 4 bases from V and 7 bases from J; junction bases left unmatched: 6. The CDR3 contains 14 residues. CDR3 DNA: TGTGCCAGCAGTTCCAGGGGGATGATTGAAAAACTGTTTTTT. Translated: CASSSRGMIEKLFF.

This chain uses TRBV5-1 with TRBJ1-4; D is perhaps TRBD1 (6 bases). Per germline, CDR1 SGHRS and CDR2 YFSETQ. The CDR3 has 15 amino acids. Trimming removed 4 bases at V and 8 bases at J, with 18 bases between. The CDR3 DNA is TGCGCCAGCAGCACCCTACCGGGACATACCGAAAAACTGTTTTTT. Its translation: CASSTLPGHTEKLFF. Looking up the rest from reference TRBV5-1 and TRBJ1-4 gives the full variable domain: KAGVTQTPRYLIKTRGQQVTLSCSPISGHRSVSWYQQTPGQGLQFLFEYFSETQRNKGNFPGRFSGRQFSNSRSEMNVSTLELGDSALYLCASSTLPGHTEKLFFGSGTQLSVL.

The table lists this clonotype with a few counts. The CDR3 nucleotides are TGCAGCGCCAATGACAGGGCTAGGAACACTGAAGCTTTCTTT. This codes for CSANDRARNTEAFF. The chain recombines TRBV20-1 with TRBJ1-1; 7 positions match TRBD1. The CDR3 is made up of 14 amino acids. The germline V gene encodes CDR1 DFQATT and CDR2 SNEGSKA (reference sequence).

The genes are TRBV6-5 and TRBJ1-1; D is uncertain. Germline V gene sequence: CDR1 MNHEY, CDR2 SVGAGI. CDR3 length: 14 residues. Trimming stripped 2 bases from V and 5 bases from J, with 12 bases between. CDR3 nucleotides: TGTGCCAGCAGTTACGGTGGCTCATCAACTGAAGCTTTCTTT. Its protein is CASSYGGSSTEAFF.

This clonotype was seen more than once but under ten times. The chain has TRBV4-3 and TRBJ2-1, with 8 bases fitting TRBD1. The CDR3 has 15 amino acids. Losses at the gene ends were 1 base for V and 6 bases for J; bases not matched to a gene: 5. Looked up from germline, CDR1 is LGHNA and CDR2 is YSLEER. CDR3 DNA sequence: TGCGCCAGCAGCCAAGTGTGGACAGGGTCCAATGAGCAGTTCTTC. It specifies CASSQVWTGSNEQFF.

The CDR3 region has the DNA TGTGCCAGCAGTTACCGAGGGACGGACTCCACAGATACGCAGTATTTT. Amino acid sequence: CASSYRGTDSTDTQYF. This chain links TRBV6-2 or TRBV6-3 with TRBJ2-3, with D perhaps given as TRBD1 or TRBD2 (5 bases each). This CDR3 region has 16 residues. Trimming shortened V by 2 bases and J by 2 bases, and 14 bases separated the two germline ends. The germline V gene has CDR1 MNHEY and CDR2 SVGEGT.

In this sample, this clonotype turned up a few times. This chain uses TRBV7-8 with TRBJ2-2; D is unresolved. Germline V gives CDR1 SGHVS, CDR2 FQNEAQ. The CDR3 spans 14 residues. V was clipped by 5 bases and J by 5 bases, with 12 bases between them. The CDR3 region has the DNA TGTGCCAGCAGCAAAACTACCCAGACCGGGGAGCTGTTTTTT. Translation gives CASSKTTQTGELFF.

A few counts support this clonotype. The rearrangement uses TRBV24-1 and TRBJ2-1; the match to TRBD2 covers 14 bases. CDR3 size: 18 residues. Germline V lookup: CDR1 KGHDR, CDR2 SFDVKD. V dropped 4 bases and J dropped 1; count of bases not matched to a gene: 5. The CDR3 region is CATSDPRTSGRSYNEQFF. The CDR3, as DNA: TGTGCCACCAGTGACCCCAGGACTAGCGGGAGGTCCTACAATGAGCAGTTCTTC.

This chain uses TRBV10-3 with TRBJ2-7; the D gene is possibly TRBD1 (5 bases). The CDR3 is 14 amino acids. Germline CDR1 ENHRY, CDR2 SYGVKD. V lost 4 bases and J 1 base, leaving 11 bases between the germline ends. The CDR3 region has the DNA TGTGCCATCAGTGCGACAGTTCCTTCCTACGAGCAGTACTTC. It specifies CAISATVPSYEQYF.

This clonotype turned up a few times. The rearrangement links TRBV11-2 to TRBJ2-1, with 7 bases matching TRBD2. Germline V lookup: CDR1 SGHAT, CDR2 FQNNGV. The CDR3 loop spans 14 amino acids. Trimming cost V 6 bases and J 1 base; bases outside gene matches: 3. CDR3 sequence: CASSTSVSYNEQFF. CDR3 bases: TGTGCCAGCAGTACTAGCGTTTCCTACAATGAGCAGTTCTTC.

This chain links TRBV6-2 or TRBV6-3 with TRBJ2-5, with D perhaps matching TRBD1 or TRBD2 (5 bases each). CDR1 MNHEY and CDR2 SVGEGT come from the germline V gene. The length of the CDR3 is 16 residues. The V end was cut by 0 bases, the J end by 7 bases, with 18 bases between. Here the CDR3 reads CASSYSKRDPRWTQYF. CDR3 sequence (DNA): TGTGCCAGCAGTTACTCGAAACGGGACCCCCGTTGGACCCAGTACTTC.

This chain links TRBV10-3 with TRBJ2-1; unclear D gene. Germline V gene sequence: CDR1 ENHRY, CDR2 SYGVKD. CDR3 length: 13 residues. Trimming stripped 3 bases from V and 7 bases from J, with 10 bases between. The CDR3 loop is CAISDEMSNEQFF. The CDR3 bases are TGTGCCATCAGTGATGAAATGAGTAATGAGCAGTTCTTC.